The 16 T cell receptor beta chains given below trace back to one sample, sequenced in a study of CD8+CD57+ T cells in acquired aplastic anemia (dated 2018 in TCRdb). TCRdb records Illumina HiSeq 2000 as the sequencer. TCR beta VDJ combination and CDR3 sequence profiling used genomic DNA as the template. TCRdb reworked the public reads: Q25 trimming with fastp, MiXCR clone assembly, productive beta chains retained. Here each entry gathers all rows of one CDR3 protein and keeps the most common genes and DNA. Across this sample there are some 200,000 distinct CDR3 sequences, with around 45% seen only once. The ten largest account for 8.5% to 10% of the sample. Flow cytometry had shown CD8+CD57+ cell expansion in the patients selected for sequencing. Sequencing used sorted CD4+, CD8+, or CD8+CD57+ T cells (not recorded which) from PBMCs. The receptors here all came from a human donor with aplastic anemia.

This clonotype was seen repeatedly, ten times or more. The V call is TRBV4-2, the J call TRBJ2-3; D remains ambiguous. CDR3 length: 15 amino acids. Germline loops: CDR1 LGHNA, CDR2 YNFKEQ. V dropped 3 bases and J dropped 7 bases, with 17 bases sitting between them. CDR3 DNA sequence: TGTGCCAGCAGCCAGGATCGCCCAATTCGTAATACGCAGTATTTT. Protein: CASSQDRPIRNTQYF.

The gene calls are TRBV30 and TRBJ2-5; D gene unclear. Germline values: CDR1 GTSNPN, CDR2 SVGIG (reference sequence). The CDR3 loop spans 14 amino acids. Trimming took 2 bases from V and 0 from J, leaving 10 bases between them. The CDR3 sequence: CAWSTWENQETQYF. CDR3 coding DNA: TGTGCCTGGAGTACGTGGGAAAACCAAGAGACCCAGTACTTC.

This chain connects TRBV29-1 to TRBJ1-4, with D perhaps TRBD1 (5 bases). V lost 8 bases and J lost 7, with 17 bases in between. This CDR3 has 13 residues. From germline, CDR1 is SQVTM and CDR2 ANQGSEA. The CDR3 sequence: CSLDGFGTEKLFF. The DNA of the CDR3 is TGCAGCTTAGATGGTTTTGGGACTGAAAAACTGTTTTTT.

This clonotype was seen a few times. This chain links TRBV20-1 with TRBJ2-7, with TRBD1 matching over 8 bases. V dropped 5 bases and J dropped 4; count of bases not matched to a gene: 10. Looked up from germline, CDR1 is DFQATT and CDR2 is SNEGSKA (reference sequence). CDR3 length equals 14 residues. The CDR3 loop reads CSAASGGTGYEQYF. CDR3 DNA: TGCAGTGCTGCCTCAGGGGGCACGGGGTACGAGCAGTACTTC.

This clonotype is a singleton in its sample. The chain recombines TRBV7-2 with TRBJ2-7; D may correspond to TRBD1 or TRBD2 (5 bases each). V was shortened by 5 bases and J by 7 bases, with 15 bases between the two germline ends. Per the germline V gene, CDR1 is SGHTA and CDR2 is FQGNSA. This CDR3 comprises 13 residues. CDR3 DNA sequence: TGTGCCAGCAGCCGGGGCTACCCCTGGGAGCAGTACTTC. Amino acids: CASSRGYPWEQYF. Full variable domain (rest looked up from reference TRBV7-2 and TRBJ2-7): GAGVSQSPSNKVTEKGKDVELRCDPISGHTALYWYRQSLGQGLEFLIYFQGNSAPDKSGLPSDRFSAERTGGSVSTLTIQRTQQEDSAVYLCASSRGYPWEQYFGPGTRLTVT.

The gene calls are TRBV10-3 and TRBJ2-7; D not certain. Germline V gives CDR1 ENHRY, CDR2 SYGVKD. The length of the CDR3 is 9 residues. V was clipped by 8 bases and J by 6 bases, with 5 bases between them. As DNA, the CDR3 is TGTGCCATCGGAGTCGAGCAGTACTTC. Its translation: CAIGVEQYF.

Many counts were recorded for this clonotype. J is TRBJ1-1 and V is TRBV5-1; unclear D gene. The CDR3 runs to 14 residues. The V and J ends lost 2 bases and 5 bases respectively, with 13 bases between them. CDR1 is SGHRS, CDR2 YFSETQ, per germline. DNA for the CDR3: TGCGCCAGCAGCTTCACGGGTTTTCAGACTGAAGCTTTCTTT. This encodes CASSFTGFQTEAFF.

This clonotype has only one observation. The CDR3 DNA sequence: TGTGCCAGCAGCCCCACCAGAGATACGCAGTATTTT. Protein sequence: CASSPTRDTQYF. V and J are TRBV5-8 and TRBJ2-3, with unresolved D. Trimming took off 4 bases at V and 5 bases at J, with 8 bases between the two ends. Germline assignment: CDR1 SGHTS and CDR2 YDEGEE. This CDR3 comprises 12 residues.

This clonotype counts as medium-sized. The genes are TRBV19 and TRBJ2-7; 7 bases are a match to TRBD1. V lost 3 bases, J lost 1 base, and 3 bases stayed unmatched. Germline lookup yields CDR1 LNHDA and CDR2 SQIVND (reference sequence). The CDR3 sequence is 14 residues long. For the CDR3, the DNA is TGTGCCAGTAGTATCGGGACAGAATCCTACGAGCAGTACTTC. Protein product: CASSIGTESYEQYF.

At least ten counts were recorded for this clonotype. The chain couples TRBV20-1 to TRBJ2-3; weak D call: TRBD2 (6 bases). Germline CDR1 is DFQATT and CDR2 is SNEGSKA (reference sequence). The CDR3 contains 11 residues. With 6 bases removed from V and 3 bases from J, the gap between germline ends came to 7 bases. This chain's CDR3 is CSAAGTDTQYF. In DNA, the CDR3 is TGCAGTGCGGCGGGAACAGATACGCAGTATTTT.

V is TRBV24-1 and J is TRBJ2-3; D is perhaps TRBD2 (5 bases). V was pared by 5 bases and J by 6 bases, with 20 bases between. From germline, CDR1 is KGHDR and CDR2 SFDVKD. There are 16 residues in the CDR3. As DNA, the CDR3 is TGTGCCACCAGTGGCTCCGCTAGCCCTGGACCGGATACGCAGTATTTT. This translates into CATSGSASPGPDTQYF.

This chain links TRBV2 with TRBJ1-1; tentative D call: TRBD1 (5 bases). Trimming pared 3 bases from V and 4 bases from J, leaving 12 bases between. CDR3 length: 14 amino acids. The germline V gene encodes CDR1 SNHLY and CDR2 FYNNEI. CDR3 in amino acids: CASSDSGWGTEAFF. The DNA for the CDR3 is TGTGCCAGCAGTGATTCAGGGTGGGGCACTGAAGCTTTCTTT.

This clonotype has a count of ten or more. The chain carries TRBV7-2 and TRBJ1-2, with 8 nucleotides matching TRBD1. Germline CDR1 SGHTA, CDR2 FQGNSA. The CDR3 consists of 15 residues. V lost 3 bases, J lost 5 bases, and 8 bases stayed unmatched. The CDR3, as DNA: TGTGCCAGCAGCTTTAACACGAACAGGGGGTATGGCTACACCTTC. Protein sequence: CASSFNTNRGYGYTF. The full variable domain, rest sourced from reference TRBV7-2 and TRBJ1-2, is GAGVSQSPSNKVTEKGKDVELRCDPISGHTALYWYRQSLGQGLEFLIYFQGNSAPDKSGLPSDRFSAERTGGSVSTLTIQRTQQEDSAVYLCASSFNTNRGYGYTFGSGTRLTVV.

This clonotype was found a few times. The chain joins TRBV15 to TRBJ1-6; TRBD1 agrees at 8 bases. There are 17 residues in the CDR3. The V segment lost 3 bases and the J segment 8 bases; nucleotides outside the gene matches: 12. Germline CDR1 reads LNHNV; CDR2 reads YYDKDF (reference sequence). The CDR3: CATSREVAGGRYSPLHF. The CDR3 DNA follows: TGTGCCACCAGCAGGGAAGTGGCAGGGGGCCGTTATTCACCCCTCCACTTT. The full variable domain, its missing parts supplied by reference TRBV15 and TRBJ1-6, is DAMVIQNPRYQVTQFGKPVTLSCSQTLNHNVMYWYQQKSSQAPKLLFHYYDKDFNNEADTPDNFQSRRPNTSFCFLDIRSPGLGDTAMYLCATSREVAGGRYSPLHFGNGTRLTVT.

This clonotype was counted ten times or more. The V and J genes are TRBV2 and TRBJ2-7; no clear D gene. Trimming removed 4 bases at V and 4 bases at J, with 11 bases between. The V gene's germline CDR1 is SNHLY and CDR2 FYNNEI. The CDR3 covers 13 residues. CDR3 in DNA: TGTGCCAGCAGTGGAGTAGCCTCGTACGAGCAGTACTTC. It specifies CASSGVASYEQYF.

The chain carries TRBV7-8 and TRBJ2-5, with a possible D match to TRBD2 (5 bases). CDR3 length: 14 amino acids. V lost 6 bases and J 4 bases, leaving 15 bases between the germline ends. The V gene's germline CDR1 is SGHVS and CDR2 FQNEAQ. The CDR3 DNA reads as TGTGCCAGCAGTCAGACCCCCGGAGGAGAGACCCAGTACTTC. Translating it yields CASSQTPGGETQYF.